What follows are 16 T cell receptor beta chains derived from one specimen sequenced in a study of blood T cell repertoires in COVID-19. TCRdb keeps only in-frame clones here, not all; method: immunoSEQ multiplex PCR. The sample lists roughly 200,000 clones; approximately 91% were seen once. Sequenced sample: peripheral blood. Receptors were obtained from a man aged 18 to 29 with active or convalescent COVID-19.

CDR3 sequence (DNA): TGTGCCAGCAGCTTAGAACCAGGGGCTCAGGAAGATACGCAGTATTTT. Protein product: CASSLEPGAQEDTQYF. The rearrangement joins TRBV5-5 to TRBJ2-3; D may be TRBD1 (6 bases). This CDR3 contains 16 residues. V dropped 2 bases and J dropped 5 bases, with 18 bases sitting between them. CDR1 and CDR2 from the germline V gene are SGHKS and YYEKEE (reference sequence).

This chain uses TRBV5-8 with TRBJ1-2; D uncertain. Trimming took off 0 bases at V and 3 bases at J, with 9 bases between the two ends. Per germline, CDR1 SGHTS and CDR2 YDEGEE. The CDR3 is 14 residues long. The CDR3 sequence: CASSLGRMDYGYTF. The CDR3 nucleotides read TGTGCCAGCAGCTTGGGCAGGATGGACTATGGCTACACCTTC. The entire variable domain, with the rest obtained from reference TRBV5-8 and TRBJ1-2, is as follows: EAGVTQSPTHLIKTRGQQATLRCSPISGHTSVYWYQQALGLGLQFLLWYDEGEERNRGNFPPRFSGRQFPNYSSELNVNALELEDSALYLCASSLGRMDYGYTFGSGTRLTVV.

The J gene is TRBJ2-7, the V gene TRBV6-6, with 10 bases identical to TRBD1. This CDR3 comprises 14 residues. V lost 2 bases and J lost 2; bases outside the gene matches: 0. The V gene's germline CDR1 is MNHNY and CDR2 SVGAGI (reference sequence). The CDR3 DNA sequence: TGTGCCAGCAGTTACGGGACAGGGGCCTACGAGCAGTACTTC. It yields the protein CASSYGTGAYEQYF.

A few counts support this clone. V and J are TRBV19 and TRBJ1-6, with D unresolved. This CDR3 comprises 12 residues. Germline CDR1 reads LNHDA; CDR2 reads SQIVND (reference sequence). Trimming pared 2 bases from V and 8 bases from J, leaving 4 bases between. CDR3 sequence (DNA): TGTGCCAGTAGTATAACGGATTCACCCCTCCACTTT. Protein product: CASSITDSPLHF.

The chain uses TRBV7-9 and TRBJ2-1; 8 positions agree with TRBD1. V trimming: 5 bases; J trimming: 7 bases; junction bases outside the gene matches: 19. The CDR3 spans 18 residues. Germline CDR1 and CDR2: SEHNR and FQNEAQ (reference sequence). CDR3 protein: CASSAQRSGTGNGNEQFF. CDR3 nucleotides: TGTGCCAGCAGCGCACAAAGGTCCGGGACAGGAAATGGGAATGAGCAGTTCTTC.

This chain uses TRBV19 with TRBJ2-2; 10 positions agree with TRBD2. The trim removed 4 bases at V and 0 bases at J, leaving 5 bases unmatched. CDR1 and CDR2 from the germline V gene are LNHDA and SQIVND (reference sequence). The CDR3 loop spans 17 amino acids. This chain's CDR3 is CASSSTSGDSNTGELFF. The CDR3 region has the DNA TGTGCCAGTAGTAGCACTAGCGGGGACTCGAACACCGGGGAGCTGTTTTTT.

J is TRBJ2-1 and V is TRBV4-1; D may be TRBD2 (5 bases). V dropped 4 bases and J dropped 4 bases, with 11 bases sitting between them. The V gene's germline CDR1 is MGHRA and CDR2 YSYEKL. This CDR3 has 14 amino acids. The CDR3 is CASSPLGGYNEQFF. The DNA for the CDR3 is TGCGCCAGCAGCCCGCTGGGCGGGTACAATGAGCAGTTCTTC.

The table lists this clone with a count of one. The chain combines TRBV21-1 with TRBJ2-7; the table's D call TRBD2 went unverified against the DNA. TRBV21-1 counts as a pseudogene. The CDR3 has 14 amino acids. The CDR3 sequence is CASSKDTSNDEQYF. The CDR3 DNA reads TGTGCCAGCAGCAAAGACACTAGTAATGACGAGCAGTACTTC.

The chain is built from TRBV7-8 and TRBJ2-7, with D possibly being TRBD1 (5 bases). The CDR3 runs to 13 residues. Trimming left V 1 base short and J 4 bases short, with 8 bases between. Looked up from germline, CDR1 is SGHVS and CDR2 is FQNEAQ. CDR3 sequence: CASSLDDRYEQYF. CDR3 DNA: TGTGCCAGCAGCTTAGACGACAGATACGAGCAGTACTTC. Full variable domain (rest looked up from reference TRBV7-8 and TRBJ2-7): GAGVSQSPRYKVAKRGQDVALRCDPISGHVSLFWYQQALGQGPEFLTYFQNEAQLDKSGLPSDRFFAERPEGSVSTLKIQRTQQEDSAVYLCASSLDDRYEQYFGPGTRLTVT.

The chain combines TRBV10-3 with TRBJ2-2; 8 bases are shared with TRBD1. Unmatched junction bases numbered 5, after V lost 6 bases and J lost 5 bases. CDR3 length: 14 amino acids. Germline-derived CDR1 and CDR2 are ENHRY and SYGVKD. This CDR3 is CAIRDRERTGELFF. As DNA, the CDR3 is TGTGCCATCAGGGACAGGGAAAGGACCGGGGAGCTGTTTTTT.

This rearrangement joins TRBV11-3 to TRBJ2-1, with 11 bases aligning to TRBD1. J gave up 7 bases and V 1 base, and 6 bases lay outside the gene matches. Germline V gene sequence: CDR1 SGHNT, CDR2 YENEEA. The CDR3 is 16 amino acids. The chain's CDR3 is CASSLAGQGAKNEQFF. In DNA form, the CDR3 reads TGTGCCAGCAGCTTAGCTGGACAGGGGGCGAAGAATGAGCAGTTCTTC.

The chain links TRBV4-1 to TRBJ2-3, with TRBD2 matching over 10 bases. This CDR3 comprises 18 residues. Germline V gene data show CDR1 as MGHRA and CDR2 as YSYEKL. V trimming: 0 bases; J trimming: 2 bases; junction bases outside the gene matches: 8. The CDR3 reads CASSQDRLAGAFTDTQYF. Here the CDR3 DNA reads TGCGCCAGCAGCCAAGATCGGCTAGCGGGGGCTTTCACAGATACGCAGTATTTT.

V usage is TRBV29-1 and J usage is TRBJ1-1, with TRBD1 identical over 7 bases. CDR3 size: 14 residues. V gave up 4 bases and J gave up 5 bases; unmatched junction bases: 10. Germline values: CDR1 SQVTM, CDR2 ANQGSEA. The CDR3 protein is CSVGTGGVGTEAFF. CDR3 in DNA: TGCAGCGTTGGGACAGGAGGGGTAGGGACTGAAGCTTTCTTT. Together with reference TRBV29-1 and TRBJ1-1, the CDR3 gives the full variable domain: SAVISQKPSRDICQRGTSLTIQCQVDSQVTMMFWYRQQPGQSLTLIATANQGSEATYESGFVIDKFPISRPNLTFSTLTVSNMSPEDSSIYLCSVGTGGVGTEAFFGQGTRLTVV.

The CDR3, as DNA: TGCGCCAGCAGCCGCAGGAGACAGGGGTCTGGCACTGAAGCTTTCTTT. Translating it yields CASSRRRQGSGTEAFF. The V gene is TRBV4-1, the J gene TRBJ1-1, with 8 positions matching TRBD1. V was pared by 4 bases and J by 4 bases, with 11 bases of the junction left unmatched. The CDR3 sequence is 16 residues long. The germline V gene has CDR1 MGHRA and CDR2 YSYEKL.

This clone was counted a single time. The chain employs TRBV12-3 or TRBV12-4 and TRBJ1-6; D call uncertain. V was clipped by 4 bases and J by 7 bases, with 8 bases between them. This CDR3 has 13 amino acids. CDR3 sequence reads: CASSSQSNSPLHF. For the CDR3, the DNA is TGTGCCAGCAGTTCCCAGTCGAATTCACCCCTCCACTTT.

The chain employs TRBV6-6 and TRBJ2-7, with 10 bases matching TRBD2. Germline-derived CDR1 and CDR2 are MNHNY and SVGAGI (reference sequence). This CDR3 region has 16 residues. V shed 3 bases, J shed 1 base, and the junction held 6 bases outside the gene matches. CDR3 protein: CASSYVGTSVSYEQYF. CDR3 sequence (DNA): TGTGCCAGCAGTTATGTAGGGACTAGCGTGTCCTACGAGCAGTACTTC.